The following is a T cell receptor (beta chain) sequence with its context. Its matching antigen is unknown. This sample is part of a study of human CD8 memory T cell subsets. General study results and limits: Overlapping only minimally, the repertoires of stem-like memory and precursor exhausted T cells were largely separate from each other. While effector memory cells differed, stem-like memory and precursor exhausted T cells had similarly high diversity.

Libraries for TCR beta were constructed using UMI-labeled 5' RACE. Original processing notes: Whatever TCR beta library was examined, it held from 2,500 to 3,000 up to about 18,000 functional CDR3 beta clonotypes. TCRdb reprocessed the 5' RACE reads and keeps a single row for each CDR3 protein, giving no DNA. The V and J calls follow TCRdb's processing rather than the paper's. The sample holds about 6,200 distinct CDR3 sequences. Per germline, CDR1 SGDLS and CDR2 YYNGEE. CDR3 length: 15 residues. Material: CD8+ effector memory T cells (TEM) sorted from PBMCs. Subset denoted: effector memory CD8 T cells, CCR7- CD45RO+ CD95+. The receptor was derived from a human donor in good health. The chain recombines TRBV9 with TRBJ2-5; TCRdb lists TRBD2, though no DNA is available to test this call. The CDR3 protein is CASSVEVAGKETQYF.